The count of the clone carrying this TCR beta chain is one. Its matching antigen is unknown. The data stem from a study of T cells in Graves' hyperthyroidism and ophthalmopathy. Whole-study findings and limits: Blood also showed most of the thyroid clonotypes that were expanded above 0.001.

The study excluded patients with uncontrolled infection, other autoimmune disease, pregnancy or lactation. Amplification yielded TCR beta CDR3 regions, with RNA transcripts as the source. HTBI primers were used for first-round RT-PCR of the TCR CDR3. A single record per CDR3 protein comes from TCRdb applying MiXCR to the multiplex PCR reads. This table has a few hundred thousand distinct CDR3 sequences, about 43% appearing once. Sequencing was done on a sample of peripheral blood or thyroid tissue (not recorded which). The clonotype originates from an adult woman with Graves' disease, either hyperthyroidism or ophthalmopathy (not recorded which).

The CDR3 loop is CASSPSGTGLDRAQHF. The CDR3 region has the DNA TGTGCCAGCAGCCCCTCGGGGACTGGGCTTGATCGGGCCCAGCATTTT. This chain uses TRBV7-2 with TRBJ1-5; TRBD1 is a possible D gene (5 bases). The V and J ends lost 5 bases and 11 bases respectively, with 25 bases between them. The CDR3 sequence is 16 residues long. CDR1 SGHTA and CDR2 FQGNSA come from the germline V gene.